These T cell receptor beta chains were read from a single sample in a study of HIV-infected children after antiretroviral therapy interruption. One entry per CDR3 protein, called by TCRdb with MiXCR from the 3' RACE reads. This sample has over 15,000 distinct CDR3 sequences, with 3% to 4% found just once. The source was CD45RA+ CD4+ T cells from PBMCs, collected from a donor given antiretroviral therapy, either interrupted or continuous. The receptor source for this set is a child between 2 and 17 years old with HIV. Each CDR3 is given with its conserved first and last residue. The D gene is left open where the match is weak.

d_call j_call v_call cdr3_aa
- TRBJ2-1 TRBV5-1 CASSLTDNEQFF
- TRBJ2-3 TRBV12-5 CASGVAATDTQYF
TRBD1 TRBJ1-6 TRBV6-6 CASVQGGYNSPLHF
- TRBJ1-4 TRBV7-9 CASSPGTGNNEKLFF
- TRBJ2-3 TRBV7-3 CASSDSNTDTQYF
- TRBJ2-2 TRBV20-1 CSANSDTGELFF
- TRBJ1-6 TRBV9 CASSARENSPLHF
TRBD1 TRBJ2-1 TRBV19 CASSIGPTGLRYNEQFF
TRBD2 TRBJ2-1 TRBV3-1 CASSQEYLRGGLGEQFF
- TRBJ1-2 TRBV12-3/TRBV12-4 CASSQGFYGYTF
- TRBJ1-3 TRBV4-3 CASSQDGSGIFGSGNTIYF
- TRBJ2-1 TRBV7-2 CASSLGGGVYNEQFF
- TRBJ2-1 TRBV3-1 CASSQGRITGMYEQFF
- TRBJ2-3 TRBV19 CASSKDRRDTQYF
TRBD2 TRBJ2-3 TRBV20-1 CSARDGGKITDTQYF
- TRBJ1-5 TRBV23-1 CASSHHPSRVNQPQHF
- TRBJ1-5 TRBV28 CASSLANQPQHF
- TRBJ2-2 TRBV7-9 CASRGVSTGELFF
TRBD1 TRBJ1-5 TRBV20-1 CSATPGQGLSQPQHF
- TRBJ2-7 TRBV12-3/TRBV12-4 CASSFGTADEQYF
TRBD1 TRBJ1-6 TRBV6-5 CATGDAPNSPLHF
- TRBJ2-5 TRBV14 CASSHVPRGIFQETQYF
TRBD2 TRBJ2-3 TRBV2 CASSPGLAGGLDTQYF
- TRBJ2-7 TRBV7-3 CASSLFQTGSSYEQYF
- TRBJ1-5 TRBV12-3/TRBV12-4 CASSGRNQPQHF
- TRBJ2-7 TRBV20-1 CSARAYYEQYF
- TRBJ1-2 TRBV19 CASSIQSRGQNYGYTF
- TRBJ2-7 TRBV7-9 CASSFQVQSSYEQYF
- TRBJ1-5 TRBV4-1 CASSLARGGGDNQPQHF
- TRBJ1-3 TRBV28 CASSLSAGTDGNTIYF
TRBD2 TRBJ2-3 TRBV20-1 CSAILAGDGTDTQYF
- TRBJ2-5 TRBV7-6 CASSSLRQRPTQYF
- TRBJ1-1 TRBV28 CASSPWVGPNTEAFF
- TRBJ1-1 TRBV20-1 CSAPRRGTEAFF
- TRBJ2-7 TRBV20-1 CSANRPLYEQYF
- TRBJ1-2 TRBV2 CASSDRGAEDYGYTF
TRBD2 TRBJ2-3 TRBV5-1 CASRLADNTDTQYF
- TRBJ2-7 TRBV9 CASSVAPSGEQYF
TRBD2 TRBJ2-5 TRBV11-2 CASSPGDYRQETQYF
- TRBJ2-2 TRBV11-2 CASSLGLTNTGELFF
TRBD1 TRBJ2-7 TRBV20-1 CSATGQTYEQYF
- TRBJ1-1 TRBV23-1 CASSQSSTQVNTEAFF
- TRBJ1-1 TRBV6-6 CARSPPLDEAFF